This T cell receptor beta chain originates from a study of blood T cell repertoires in COVID-19. Study-wide context: The study drew acute and convalescent COVID-19 samples from the United States, Italy and Spain. PBMCs, B-cell-depleted T cells, or T cells provided the cDNA or gDNA that made up the material.

In the study's own analysis: Cell counts per sample came from amplifying reference gene primers. Data came from immunoSEQ multiplex PCR; TCRdb stores just in-frame clones and leaves some out. The DNA gave D and trimming, while V, J and clone size come from that table. The sample yields roughly 230,000 clones, around 90% seen once. The germline V and J ends were trimmed by 0 bases and 6 bases, with 11 bases remaining between them. CDR3 length: 14 residues. Germline-derived CDR1 and CDR2 are MNHEY and SMNVEV (reference sequence). Material for sequencing was peripheral blood. This receptor was taken from a human donor in a cohort sampled during active COVID-19. The chain uses TRBV27 and TRBJ1-1; D is unclear. CDR3 loop: CASSLSLTSSEAFF. For the CDR3, the DNA is TGTGCCAGCAGTTTATCCCTTACTTCCTCTGAAGCTTTCTTT.